A single sample gave rise to the 8 T cell receptor beta chains below, sequenced in a study of shared T cell receptors in the human thymus (TCRdb year 2021). The library was obtained by the immunoSEQ multiplex PCR assay. TCRdb obtained this table from immuneACCESS and retained in-frame rearrangements with V and J assigned. These tables miss some clones; where compared with another copy, unresolved V genes account for less than half of the shortfall, and the remainder is unexplained. This sample lists hundreds of thousands of clones; approximately 89% were detected once. The ten largest clonotypes hold about 0.0094% of the sample. These data also featured in a second study, about human thymus T cells.

Specimen: thymocytes. The receptors stem from a boy younger than two with a congenital heart defect. Donor details come from another sample of the same person, matched by shared clones.

The V gene is TRBV30, the J gene TRBJ1-2; TRBD1 might be the D (6 bases). V lost 4 bases and J 1 base, leaving 13 bases between the germline ends. The germline V gene has CDR1 GTSNPN and CDR2 SVGIG (reference sequence). This CDR3 has 14 amino acids. The CDR3 DNA reads TGTGCCTGGAATACAGGGCCCAATAACTATGGCTACACCTTC. Translating it yields CAWNTGPNNYGYTF. Full variable domain (remainder filled in from reference TRBV30 and TRBJ1-2): SQTIHQWPATLVQPVGSPLSLECTVEGTSNPNLYWYRQAAGRGLQLLFYSVGIGQISSEVPQNLSASRPQDRQFILSSKKLLLSDSGFYLCAWNTGPNNYGYTFGSGTRLTVV.

This clone was counted a single time. V is TRBV9 and J is TRBJ2-5; tentative D call: TRBD1 (7 bases). The CDR3 contains 16 residues. V shed 0 bases and J shed 1 base, with 13 bases lying between them. Germline V lookup: CDR1 SGDLS, CDR2 YYNGEE. CDR3 nucleotides: TGTGCCAGCAGCGTAGATACAGGGGACTTCCAAGAGACCCAGTACTTC. Its protein is CASSVDTGDFQETQYF. Looking up the rest from reference TRBV9 and TRBJ2-5 gives the full variable domain: DSGVTQTPKHLITATGQRVTLRCSPRSGDLSVYWYQQSLDQGLQFLIQYYNGEERAKGNILERFSAQQFPDLHSELNLSSLELGDSALYFCASSVDTGDFQETQYFGPGTRLLVL.

V gene TRBV6-5 combines with J gene TRBJ2-7; D is possibly TRBD1 (6 bases). The CDR3 sequence is 16 residues long. The germline gives CDR1 MNHEY, CDR2 SVGAGI. V was cut by 0 bases and J by 2 bases, with 14 bases left in between. The CDR3 here is CASSYSSRGSTYEQYF. The CDR3 DNA is TGTGCCAGCAGTTACTCGAGCAGGGGTAGTACCTACGAGCAGTACTTC.

This sequence joins TRBV19 and TRBJ1-1, with 12 bases identical to TRBD1. The CDR3 has 17 residues. Germline-derived CDR1 and CDR2 are LNHDA and SQIVND (reference sequence). Trimming cost V 7 bases and J 1 base; bases outside gene matches: 10. CDR3 DNA sequence: TGTGCCAGTATCACCAGGGACAGGGGGCTCCCGAACACTGAAGCTTTCTTT. It codes for CASITRDRGLPNTEAFF.

This clone was recorded once. The chain links TRBV27 to TRBJ2-2; TRBD1 is a possible D gene (5 bases). The V end was cut by 0 bases, the J end by 1 base, with 9 bases between. This CDR3 contains 16 residues. CDR1 MNHEY and CDR2 SMNVEV come from the germline V gene (reference sequence). The CDR3 DNA is TGTGCCAGCAGTTTATCTCGGCAGGGGAACACCGGGGAGCTGTTTTTT. The encoded protein is CASSLSRQGNTGELFF.

This chain connects TRBV19 to TRBJ1-5; D might be TRBD1 (6 bases). Germline assignment: CDR1 LNHDA and CDR2 SQIVND (reference sequence). V was shortened by 3 bases and J by 4 bases, with 16 bases between the two germline ends. The CDR3 loop spans 16 amino acids. The CDR3 is CASSIPRGTPNQPQHF. Written as DNA, the CDR3 is TGTGCCAGTAGTATCCCTAGGGGGACACCGAATCAGCCCCAGCATTTT.

The CDR3: CSVGTGTGNYEQYF. CDR3 in DNA: TGCAGCGTGGGAACCGGGACAGGGAACTACGAGCAGTACTTC. The chain is built from TRBV29-1 and TRBJ2-7, with 9 bases that match TRBD1. CDR1 is SQVTM, CDR2 ANQGSEA, per germline. V lost 6 bases, J lost 3 bases, and 9 bases stayed unmatched. The length of the CDR3 is 14 residues.

The rearrangement links TRBV4-1 to TRBJ2-1; TRBD2 aligns across 11 bases. The V segment lost 4 bases and the J segment 8 bases; nucleotides outside the gene matches: 10. Per germline, CDR1 MGHRA and CDR2 YSYEKL. The CDR3 is made up of 16 amino acids. The CDR3 spells CASSPSTSGVLDEQFF. The CDR3 DNA reads TGCGCCAGCAGCCCTTCGACTAGCGGGGTGTTGGATGAGCAGTTCTTC.